The 25 T cell receptor beta chains given below trace back to one sample, sequenced in a study of technical replicates of blood from a handful of donors. Profiled with immunoSEQ multiplex PCR; TCRdb holds only in-frame clones, not every one. Of some 15,000 clones in the sample, around nine tenths were seen once. The sequenced material came from PBMCs. These receptor sequences come from a human donor in good health.

The V gene is TRBV5-1, the J gene TRBJ1-1; 8 bases match TRBD1. With V trimmed by 0 bases and J by 4 bases, 2 bases remained unmatched. Germline CDR1 is SGHRS and CDR2 is YFSETQ. The CDR3 spans 14 residues. CDR3: CASSLAQGATEAFF. The CDR3 DNA reads TGCGCCAGCAGCTTGGCGCAGGGGGCCACTGAAGCTTTCTTT.

This chain connects TRBV6-5 to TRBJ1-1; weak D call: TRBD1 (5 bases). Looked up from germline, CDR1 is MNHEY and CDR2 is SVGAGI. This CDR3 has 15 amino acids. Between the trimmed V and J ends, which lost 5 bases and 3 bases, there was a span of 16 bases. The CDR3 sequence: CASSPGGEGDTEAFF. In nucleotides, the CDR3 is TGTGCCAGCAGTCCCGGCGGGGAAGGGGACACTGAAGCTTTCTTT.

The chain is built from TRBV11-2 and TRBJ2-1, with 8 bases identical to TRBD1. This CDR3 is built from 15 residues. With 5 bases clipped from V and 6 bases from J, the junction kept 9 bases outside the gene matches. CDR1 SGHAT and CDR2 FQNNGV come from the germline V gene. Here the CDR3 reads CASSIGQGLFNEQFF. CDR3 coding DNA: TGTGCCAGCAGCATAGGACAGGGCCTATTCAATGAGCAGTTCTTC.

This clone is a singleton in its sample. The chain employs TRBV5-8 and TRBJ1-5; 7 nucleotides align to TRBD1. Germline V gives CDR1 SGHTS, CDR2 YDEGEE. J was trimmed by 5 bases and V by 2 bases; bases with no gene match: 7. The CDR3 totals 15 residues. DNA of the CDR3: TGTGCCAGCAGCTTTAACAGGGGAAGTTATCAGCCCCAGCATTTT. Translated: CASSFNRGSYQPQHF.

About this clone itself: A read error may produce the germline difference seen at one junction end. The rearrangement uses TRBV27 and TRBJ2-3, with TRBD2 matching over 14 bases. The CDR3 totals 19 residues. Germline V gene data show CDR1 as MNHEY and CDR2 as SMNVEV (reference sequence). CDR3 amino acids: CASTLRGTSGRVGTDTQYF. In DNA, the CDR3 is TGTGCCAGCACTTTACGTGGGACTAGCGGGAGAGTGGGGACAGATACGCAGTATTTT.

This chain uses TRBV29-1 with TRBJ2-7, with TRBD1 matching 9 bases. The germline gives CDR1 SQVTM, CDR2 ANQGSEA. Trimming took 5 bases from V and 5 from J; bases not matched to a gene: 7. This CDR3 region has 13 residues. CDR3: CSVPGQGFHEQYF. The CDR3, as DNA: TGCAGCGTTCCGGGACAGGGTTTCCACGAGCAGTACTTC.

The rearrangement joins TRBV6-5 to TRBJ2-7; a weak D match, TRBD1 (6 bases). The CDR3 sequence is 13 residues long. Trimming stripped 4 bases from V and 2 bases from J, with 9 bases between. Germline V gives CDR1 MNHEY, CDR2 SVGAGI. CDR3 coding DNA: TGTGCCAGCAGTTCCACAGGGACCTACGAGCAGTACTTC. Protein: CASSSTGTYEQYF.

The chain is built from TRBV2 and TRBJ2-5, with 9 bases lining up with TRBD2. The trim removed 5 bases at V and 5 bases at J, leaving 6 bases unmatched. The CDR3 contains 14 residues. Per the germline V gene, CDR1 is SNHLY and CDR2 is FYNNEI. In nucleotides, the CDR3 is TGTGCCAGCAGTCCTCTCCTAGCGGGGGAGACCCAGTACTTC. Translation gives CASSPLLAGETQYF.

The chain employs TRBV6-1 and TRBJ1-5; D not resolved. The germline V and J ends were trimmed by 1 base and 5 bases, with 6 bases remaining between them. This CDR3 comprises 13 residues. Germline V lookup: CDR1 MNHNS, CDR2 SASEGT. CDR3 in DNA: TGTGCCAGCAGTGAAGGGTGGCATCAGCCCCAGCATTTT. Its translation: CASSEGWHQPQHF.

The chain recombines TRBV13 with TRBJ2-1; no clear D gene. In germline, CDR1 is PRHDT, CDR2 FYEKMQ (reference sequence). V lost 7 bases and J lost 1, with 5 bases in between. The length of the CDR3 is 12 residues. CDR3 sequence: CASTRSYNEQFF. The CDR3 DNA follows: TGTGCCAGCACTCGGTCCTACAATGAGCAGTTCTTC.

This clone was seen more than once but under ten times. This chain connects TRBV28 to TRBJ2-2; possible D gene TRBD2, 5 bases. The CDR3 is 18 residues long. Trimming took off 2 bases at V and 7 bases at J, with 23 bases between the two ends. Germline CDR1 and CDR2: MDHEN and SYDVKM. The CDR3 sequence is CASSLSRGLGSMDGELFF. The CDR3 DNA reads as TGTGCCAGCAGTTTAAGTAGAGGGTTAGGGTCGATGGACGGGGAGCTGTTTTTT.

This chain links TRBV19 with TRBJ1-5; 7 bases are a match to TRBD1. The CDR3 spans 17 residues. The J segment lost 4 bases and the V segment lost 6 bases, leaving 15 bases of the junction unmatched. Germline lookup yields CDR1 LNHDA and CDR2 SQIVND (reference sequence). CDR3 in DNA: TGTGCCAGTAGGAACACTCTGACAGGGCGACGGAATCAGCCCCAGCATTTT. This sequence encodes CASRNTLTGRRNQPQHF. The variable domain in full, completed from reference TRBV19 and TRBJ1-5, reads DGGITQSPKYLFRKEGQNVTLSCEQNLNHDAMYWYRQDPGQGLRLIYYSQIVNDFQKGDIAEGYSVSREKKESFPLTVTSAQKNPTAFYLCASRNTLTGRRNQPQHFGDGTRLSIL.

The chain uses TRBV19 and TRBJ1-5, with 10 positions matching TRBD1. Trimming at V came to 5 bases and at J to 6 bases, leaving 7 bases not matched to a gene. This CDR3 comprises 15 residues. Per germline, CDR1 LNHDA and CDR2 SQIVND (reference sequence). As DNA, the CDR3 is TGTGCCAGTAGTCCCGGGGACAGGGGTCGTCAGCCCCAGCATTTT. As protein: CASSPGDRGRQPQHF.

This clone appeared once. The V gene is TRBV6-1, the J gene TRBJ1-3; unclear D gene. From germline, CDR1 is MNHNS and CDR2 SASEGT. The CDR3 is 15 amino acids. Trimming removed 3 bases from V and 4 bases from J, with 13 bases in between. CDR3 sequence (DNA): TGTGCCAGCAGTGAGGATAGCTTGAGGGGAAACACCATATATTTT. As protein: CASSEDSLRGNTIYF.

V gene TRBV10-1 combines with J gene TRBJ1-2, with 11 bases that match TRBD1. This CDR3 comprises 15 residues. The trim removed 8 bases at V and 4 bases at J, leaving 9 bases unmatched. Germline CDR1 is WNHNN and CDR2 is SYGVQD (reference sequence). This CDR3 reads CASLDRGRLLYGYTF. Written as DNA, the CDR3 is TGCGCCAGCCTGGACAGGGGGCGCCTTCTCTATGGCTACACCTTC.

This sequence joins TRBV28 and TRBJ1-2; 9 nucleotides line up with TRBD1. The CDR3 covers 17 residues. J gave up 4 bases and V 5 bases, and 14 bases lay outside the gene matches. Per the germline V gene, CDR1 is MDHEN and CDR2 is SYDVKM. The CDR3 sequence: CASSTQTDGTGIYGYTF. DNA of the CDR3: TGTGCCAGCAGTACCCAGACCGACGGGACAGGGATCTATGGCTACACCTTC.

CDR3 bases: TGTGCCAGCAACAACTTGAGGGGGGGCATTCAGTACTTC. Its protein product is CASNNLRGGIQYF. The V gene is TRBV5-8, the J gene TRBJ2-4; tentative D call: TRBD2 (7 bases). Germline CDR1 SGHTS, CDR2 YDEGEE. The CDR3 totals 13 residues. Trimming cost V 6 bases and J 9 bases, with 16 bases left between them.

The chain couples TRBV27 to TRBJ2-2, with no clear D. The CDR3 has 16 amino acids. Germline CDR1 is MNHEY and CDR2 is SMNVEV (reference sequence). Trimming removed 0 bases from V and 0 bases from J, with 8 bases in between. CDR3 DNA sequence: TGTGCCAGCAGTTTATCGTGGCAGGCGAACACCGGGGAGCTGTTTTTT. Its translation: CASSLSWQANTGELFF.

This chain joins TRBV19 and TRBJ1-2, with unresolved D. Germline lookup yields CDR1 LNHDA and CDR2 SQIVND (reference sequence). V dropped 5 bases and J dropped 4 bases, with 14 bases sitting between them. CDR3 length equals 14 residues. CDR3 nucleotide sequence: TGTGCCAGTAGTTACGCGGTTCTAGGCTATGGCTACACCTTC. Protein product: CASSYAVLGYGYTF.

The chain is built from TRBV15 and TRBJ1-4; 7 bases are a match to TRBD1. CDR1 and CDR2 (germline): LNHNV, YYDKDF (reference sequence). This CDR3 is built from 14 residues. V lost 0 bases and J lost 5; bases outside the gene matches: 0. CDR3 region: CATSRDRGNEKLFF. DNA for the CDR3: TGTGCCACCAGCAGAGACAGGGGGAATGAAAAACTGTTTTTT.

V gene TRBV27 combines with J gene TRBJ2-7; 10 bases map to TRBD2. The junction had 12 bases not matched to a gene; V was cut back by 7 bases and J by 3 bases. The germline V gene encodes CDR1 MNHEY and CDR2 SMNVEV (reference sequence). The CDR3 loop spans 16 amino acids. The CDR3, as DNA: TGTGCCAGCATGTATTATGCGGCTAGCGGGAGCTACGAGCAGTACTTC. This codes for CASMYYAASGSYEQYF.

This clone showed up just once. This chain links TRBV5-1 with TRBJ2-7; 9 bases agree with TRBD1. With V trimmed by 4 bases and J by 4 bases, 6 bases remained unmatched. The CDR3 covers 14 residues. Germline V gene sequence: CDR1 SGHRS, CDR2 YFSETQ. CDR3 coding DNA: TGCGCCAGCAGCGCGGACAGGGGAACATACGAGCAGTACTTC. As protein: CASSADRGTYEQYF.

The rearrangement uses TRBV28 and TRBJ1-2, with 10 positions matching TRBD1. The J segment lost 5 bases and the V segment lost 6 bases, leaving 12 bases of the junction unmatched. This CDR3 spans 16 amino acids. CDR1 and CDR2 from the germline V gene are MDHEN and SYDVKM. This CDR3 reads CASSTIGGTGEYGYTF. Written as DNA, the CDR3 is TGTGCCAGCAGCACGATCGGCGGGACAGGGGAATATGGCTACACCTTC.

The chain links TRBV11-2 to TRBJ2-5; 8 bases align to TRBD2. Trimming removed 5 bases from V and 5 bases from J; junction bases left unmatched: 7. The CDR3 extends over 14 amino acids. Per germline, CDR1 SGHAT and CDR2 FQNNGV. The CDR3 region is CASSPNSGGETQYF. CDR3 DNA sequence: TGTGCCAGCAGCCCAAACTCGGGGGGGGAGACCCAGTACTTC.

The V and J genes are TRBV15 and TRBJ1-3; maybe TRBD1 (5 bases). Trimming stripped 0 bases from V and 4 bases from J, with 19 bases between. Germline assignment: CDR1 LNHNV and CDR2 YYDKDF (reference sequence). The CDR3 extends over 18 amino acids. The CDR3, as DNA: TGTGCCACCAGCAGAGACCTCCTCGTGGCAGGGTCAGGAAACACCATATATTTT. Its translation is CATSRDLLVAGSGNTIYF.